The 7 T cell receptor beta chains reported below all come from one sample, sequenced in a study of immune evolution from preneoplasia to lung adenocarcinoma (dated by TCRdb to 2020 to 2022). The protocol used for the library was the immunoSEQ multiplex PCR assay. TCRdb took over this immuneACCESS table, retaining in-frame rearrangements with V and J assigned. Such tables are incomplete; in checked studies, under half of the missing clones stem from an unresolved V gene, and the remainder is unexplained. A total of some 2,200 clones appear in this sample, approximately 72% of them only once. The ten largest make up around 8.7% of the sample. Source material: FFPE minimally invasive lung adenocarcinoma tissue. The cell subset or site label corresponds to: micro-invasive lung adenocarcinoma (MIA). The receptors here all came from a person aged 60-80 years with lung adenocarcinoma.

In this sample, this clone turned up a few times. The chain carries TRBV6-1 and TRBJ2-2; TRBD2 is a possible D gene (5 bases). The CDR3 runs 15 residues. The V end was cut by 2 bases, the J end by 3 bases, with 10 bases between. Looked up from germline, CDR1 is MNHNS and CDR2 is SASEGT. CDR3 nucleotide sequence: TGTGCCAGCAGTGAATTAAAGGGAGACACCGGGGAGCTGTTTTTT. It yields the protein CASSELKGDTGELFF.

This chain connects TRBV4-1 to TRBJ1-1, with D hard to call. The CDR3 extends over 16 amino acids. V lost 0 bases and J lost 1, with 12 bases in between. Germline-derived CDR1 and CDR2 are MGHRA and YSYEKL. CDR3 in amino acids: CASSQDLGKQNTEAFF. CDR3 sequence (DNA): TGCGCCAGCAGCCAAGATCTGGGGAAACAGAACACTGAAGCTTTCTTT.

The J gene is TRBJ1-6, the V gene TRBV5-4; possibly TRBD1 for D (5 bases). Trimming took 2 bases from V and 7 from J, leaving 10 bases between them. CDR3 size: 14 residues. Germline-derived CDR1 and CDR2 are SGHNT and YYREEE (reference sequence). The CDR3 nucleotides read TGTGCCAGCAGCTTCGGGGCTCGAAATTCACCCCTCCACTTT. Encoded protein: CASSFGARNSPLHF.

This clone has just a few counts. This sequence joins TRBV9 and TRBJ2-5, with D tentatively TRBD2 (5 bases). Germline CDR1 reads SGDLS; CDR2 reads YYNGEE. The CDR3 has 14 residues. The V gene lost 1 base and the J gene lost 2 bases, with 9 bases spanning the gap. CDR3 residues: CASSVYGGQETQYF. DNA for the CDR3: TGTGCCAGCAGCGTATATGGCGGGCAAGAGACCCAGTACTTC.

The rearrangement joins TRBV6-6 to TRBJ1-1; D is ambiguous. In germline, CDR1 is MNHNY, CDR2 SVGAGI (reference sequence). The V and J ends lost 4 bases and 3 bases respectively, with 9 bases between them. This CDR3 contains 13 residues. The chain's CDR3 is CASSFGEYTEAFF. The CDR3 coding sequence is TGTGCCAGCAGTTTCGGGGAGTACACTGAAGCTTTCTTT.

V and J are TRBV2 and TRBJ1-5; D ambiguous. The CDR3 is made up of 12 amino acids. Germline values: CDR1 SNHLY, CDR2 FYNNEI. Trimming removed 8 bases at V and 3 bases at J, with 8 bases between. This CDR3 is CASSRDNQPQHF. The DNA of the CDR3 is TGTGCCAGCTCCCGGGACAATCAGCCCCAGCATTTT.

This clone was seen only a few times. The chain recombines TRBV29-1 with TRBJ1-2, with TRBD1 matching over 8 bases. With V trimmed by 5 bases and J by 3 bases, 5 bases remained unmatched. CDR3 length: 13 residues. Germline CDR1 is SQVTM and CDR2 is ANQGSEA. Here the CDR3 reads CSVLETGDYGYTF. DNA of the CDR3: TGCAGCGTTCTAGAGACAGGGGACTATGGCTACACCTTC.